This T cell receptor beta chain was sequenced in a study of cytomegalovirus exposure and HLA in healthy donors. Study-wide findings and caveats: Earlier analysis found most TCR beta V segments productive about 87% or about 30% of the time. Later analysis placed DRB1 highest and HLA-C lowest in TCR association rates, which differed by HLA locus. A reported reduction in N-insertions relative to the 666-donor mean was seen in an Asian-associated ancestry cluster in a later analysis. In vitro confirmation showed a few CMV-associated chains to be CMV antigen specific.

As regards this clone: The antigen is not known.

Trimming took 5 bases from V and 1 from J, leaving 12 bases between them. Germline loops: CDR1 MNHEY, CDR2 SVGAGI. CDR3 length equals 14 residues. The PCR had 60 Vbeta and 13 Jbeta primers. Sequenced by immunoSEQ multiplex PCR; TCRdb stores in-frame clones only, minus some. Among 150,000 to 200,000 clones listed, about 83% were seen once. The chain joins TRBV6-5 to TRBJ2-7; D call uncertain. This receptor was obtained from a middle-aged man in good health and CMV-seropositive. The material sequenced was PBMCs. Written as DNA, the CDR3 is TGTGCCAGCAGTCCCAACAGCTTATCCTACGAGCAGTACTTC. Protein: CASSPNSLSYEQYF.